This TCR beta chain was identified in a study of T cell repertoires in cytomegalovirus infection. Whole-study results and caveats: Accumulated public TCR beta family frequency recognized individuals carrying CMV together with the relevant HLA. In two of eight donors, the top clonotype was HLA-C-restricted CMV-specific.

For this clonotype: The target antigen is unknown.

TCRdb analysed the reads with MiXCR anew, one entry per CDR3 protein. The repertoire includes about 830,000 distinct CDR3 sequences, 30% to 35% of them detected once, and 12% sits in the top ten. Germline V lookup: CDR1 MGHRA, CDR2 YSYEKL. V shed 1 base, J shed 7 bases, and the junction held 11 bases outside the gene matches. The CDR3 length is 16 residues. This sample comprised cultured CD8+ T cells from PBMCs, obtained from culture after CMV antigen stimulation. The gene calls are TRBV4-1 and TRBJ2-5; TRBD1 agrees at 8 bases. This receptor was obtained from a human donor in good health (CMV status not recorded). Some clones in this sample may be carry-over from other donors' samples. CDR3 DNA sequence: TGCGCCAGCAGCCAAGGAATGGACAGGGCGGTCGCGACCCAGTACTTC. It codes for CASSQGMDRAVATQYF.